This T cell receptor beta chain was recorded in a study of blood T cell repertoires in COVID-19. On the study more broadly: The cDNA or gDNA used as material had been derived from T cells, B-cell-depleted T cells, or PBMCs.

The CDR3 loop spans 19 amino acids. J was trimmed by 4 bases and V by 5 bases; bases with no gene match: 18. Per germline, CDR1 MDHEN and CDR2 SYDVKM. Clones were sequenced by immunoSEQ multiplex PCR, and TCRdb holds only the in-frame ones, with some missing. This table has some 130,000 clones, 75% to 85% appearing once. This clonotype was obtained from a woman older than 75 with acute or convalescent COVID-19. Material: peripheral blood. The J gene is TRBJ1-5, the V gene TRBV28, with 9 bases aligning to TRBD1. CDR3 DNA: TGTGCCAGCAGTCCAAGACTGGGTCCGGACAGGGGATTGAATCAGCCCCAGCATTTT. Amino acid sequence: CASSPRLGPDRGLNQPQHF. Supplemented by reference TRBV28 and TRBJ1-5, the full variable domain reads DVKVTQSSRYLVKRTGEKVFLECVQDMDHENMFWYRQDPGLGLRLIYFSYDVKMKEKGDIPEGYSVSREKKERFSLILESASTNQTSMYLCASSPRLGPDRGLNQPQHFGDGTRLSIL.